This record looks at one T cell receptor (beta chain) sequence and its context. The sample belongs to a study of blood T cell repertoires in COVID-19. Study as a whole: From the United States, Italy and Spain came samples of acute and convalescent COVID-19. T cells, B-cell-depleted T cells, or PBMCs provided the cDNA or gDNA that served as material.

The germline V gene has CDR1 MDHEN and CDR2 SYDVKM. The CDR3 totals 16 residues. J lost 3 bases, V lost 1 base, and 9 bases had no gene match. Authors' methods: Amplified reference gene primers provided the basis for estimating nucleated cell counts. Here immunoSEQ multiplex PCR was the method, and the copy in TCRdb shows in-frame clones only, minus some. V and J calls and clone size are given by that table; D and trimming were obtained from the DNA. The sample lists about 150,000 clones; roughly 85% were seen once. This TCR derives from a man in his 70s with acute or convalescent COVID-19. Source material: peripheral blood. J is TRBJ2-7 and V is TRBV28; 7 bases agree with TRBD2. CDR3 sequence (DNA): TGTGCCAGCAGTTTATCTCCTCGAGCGGGGAACTACGAGCAGTACTTC. Translated: CASSLSPRAGNYEQYF.